The clone carrying this T cell receptor beta chain came up a few times. Its antigen is not identified. The draw of peripheral blood yielded ten milliliters from each donor. J was trimmed by 5 bases and V by 6 bases; bases with no gene match: 15. The length of the CDR3 is 18 residues. This record belongs to a study of blood T cells in healthy people across ages. Regarding the study as a whole: More naive CD4+ cells and higher diversity were found in long-lived than in aged donors. Since the PBMCs were unsorted, naive and antigen-experienced cells could not be conclusively compared. Per million T cells, TCR beta diversity dropped roughly linearly as age increased.

Primed by a sample-barcoded 5' primer and a J-beta primer mix, a second PCR proceeded for 7 to 11 cycles. TCRdb fed the 5' RACE reads into MiXCR, producing one record per CDR3 protein. The sample consists of about a million distinct CDR3 sequences, just over 50% of them appearing once. The source is a woman aged 60-70 years in good health. The sample comprised blood. The genes are TRBV12-3 or TRBV12-4 and TRBJ2-1; 11 positions agree with TRBD2. CDR3 nucleotides: TGTGCCAGCAGCCCCGGGACTAGCGGATTCCCCCTGGACAATGAGCAGTTCTTC. This sequence encodes CASSPGTSGFPLDNEQFF.